A single sample is the source of the 32 T cell receptor beta chains below, sequenced in a study of T-cell reconstitution after alpha-beta-depleted transplantation in children (dated by TCRdb to 2016 to 2017). Library preparation employed PCR. Sequenced on an Illumina HiSeq 2500. Molecular barcoding was employed in the preparation of TCR libraries, with unique molecular identifiers being used to normalize TCRbeta repertoire quantification. The public reads were reprocessed in TCRdb via fastp at Q25 and MiXCR, keeping in-frame beta chains. Each entry is one CDR3 protein sequence, shown with its most common DNA and genes. The sample table records some 95,000 distinct CDR3 sequences; 23% of these occur just once. The ten biggest clones cover roughly 23% of the sample. The treatment or condition label corresponds to: allogeneic hematopoietic cell transplantation with graft depleted of TCRalphabeta T cells and CD19 B cells.

The sample consisted of PBMCs, taken before TCRalphabeta/CD19-depleted stem cell transplant. Receptors were obtained from a boy between 2 and 10 years old with acute lymphoblastic leukemia, due to receive a stem cell transplant.

The chain recombines TRBV7-9 with TRBJ2-7; D gene unclear. The CDR3 is 13 amino acids. Germline V CDR1 and CDR2: SEHNR, FQNEAQ (reference sequence). The V end was cut by 4 bases, the J end by 4 bases, with 11 bases between. In nucleotides, the CDR3 is TGTGCCAGCAGCTCTGGCGTTCGGTACGAGCAGTACTTC. This sequence encodes CASSSGVRYEQYF.

The CDR3 loop is CASTPDKTKQGSGELFF. The CDR3 bases are TGTGCCAGCACTCCAGATAAGACTAAACAGGGGAGCGGGGAGCTGTTTTTT. V is TRBV28 and J is TRBJ2-2; TRBD1 agrees at 7 bases. The CDR3 totals 17 residues. V was pared by 7 bases and J by 7 bases, with 18 bases of the junction left unmatched. Germline V gene sequence: CDR1 MDHEN, CDR2 SYDVKM.

This chain uses TRBV28 with TRBJ2-5, with D tentatively TRBD2 (5 bases). Germline assignment: CDR1 MDHEN and CDR2 SYDVKM. V lost 3 bases, J lost 9 bases, and 14 bases lay in between. The CDR3 contains 13 residues. CDR3 DNA: TGTGCCAGCAGTTTGAGGGTTTTGGAGGCCCAGTACTTC. Amino acid sequence: CASSLRVLEAQYF. The full variable domain, with the rest looked up from reference TRBV28 and TRBJ2-5, is DVKVTQSSRYLVKRTGEKVFLECVQDMDHENMFWYRQDPGLGLRLIYFSYDVKMKEKGDIPEGYSVSREKKERFSLILESASTNQTSMYLCASSLRVLEAQYFGPGTRLLVL.

This clonotype was seen more than once but under ten times. The chain recombines TRBV28 with TRBJ2-5; possible D gene TRBD2, 6 bases. From germline, CDR1 is MDHEN and CDR2 SYDVKM. The CDR3 runs 13 residues. V gave up 6 bases and J gave up 7 bases, with 15 bases separating them. CDR3 residues: CASSPGAEGTQYF. Written as DNA, the CDR3 is TGTGCCAGCAGCCCGGGAGCGGAGGGGACCCAGTACTTC.

This clonotype was counted a few times. The gene calls are TRBV5-1 and TRBJ2-7, with D perhaps TRBD1 (6 bases). Germline V lookup: CDR1 SGHRS, CDR2 YFSETQ. V lost 4 bases and J 9 bases, leaving 23 bases between the germline ends. The CDR3 sequence is 15 residues long. The CDR3 spells CASSTQGSDSSGQYF. The DNA of the CDR3 is TGCGCCAGCAGCACACAGGGATCGGATTCGTCAGGGCAGTACTTC.

This clonotype occurred a few times. The chain recombines TRBV20-1 with TRBJ1-2; 8 positions match TRBD1. The CDR3 is 14 residues long. J gave up 6 bases and V 0 bases, and 6 bases lay outside the gene matches. Germline-derived CDR1 and CDR2 are DFQATT and SNEGSKA (reference sequence). Here the CDR3 reads CSARDVDRGHGYTF. CDR3 coding DNA: TGCAGTGCTAGAGACGTTGACAGGGGCCATGGCTACACCTTC.

Of note for this clonotype: At one boundary the junction diverges from the germline segment, which might be a read error. This chain connects TRBV3-1 to TRBJ2-7, with 13 bases lining up with TRBD2. This CDR3 comprises 15 residues. Germline CDR1 LGHDT, CDR2 YNNKEL (reference sequence). CDR3 amino acids: CATSTGLAGTDEQYF. DNA of the CDR3: TGTGCCACCAGCACGGGACTAGCGGGAACCGACGAGCAGTACTTC.

This clonotype appeared a few times. J is TRBJ1-6 and V is TRBV12-3 or TRBV12-4; D might be TRBD1 (6 bases). The CDR3 covers 16 residues. The ends were cut back, 4 bases at V and 3 bases at J, with 13 bases in the middle. The CDR3 DNA follows: TGTGCCAGCAGTTCGAGGGGGAGCCACTATAATTCACCCCTCCACTTT. This encodes CASSSRGSHYNSPLHF.

The chain recombines TRBV18 with TRBJ2-7; D might be TRBD1 (6 bases). CDR1 is KGHSH, CDR2 LQKENI, per germline. Trimming shortened V by 2 bases and J by 4 bases, and 18 bases separated the two germline ends. The CDR3 has 16 residues. CDR3 sequence (DNA): TGTGCCAGCTCACCAAATACTCCTAGCCAGGGGTACGAGCAGTACTTC. Translating gives CASSPNTPSQGYEQYF.

The V call is TRBV12-3 or TRBV12-4, the J call TRBJ2-1; perhaps TRBD2 as D (6 bases). V shed 7 bases and J shed 5 bases, with 18 bases lying between them. This CDR3 has 15 amino acids. The CDR3 loop reads CASNPLGGTHNEQFF. As DNA, the CDR3 is TGTGCCAGCAATCCCTTAGGCGGGACCCACAATGAGCAGTTCTTC.

This clonotype has a handful of counts. The V and J genes are TRBV4-1 and TRBJ2-7; D perhaps matches TRBD2 (5 bases). Germline loops: CDR1 MGHRA, CDR2 YSYEKL. This CDR3 comprises 14 residues. V gave up 1 base and J gave up 5 bases, with 12 bases separating them. The CDR3 bases are TGCGCCAGCAGCCAAGGGCGCCTCGGGGACGAGCAGTACTTC. Protein sequence: CASSQGRLGDEQYF.

This clonotype has only a few counts. The chain employs TRBV7-9 and TRBJ2-3; D may be TRBD1 (7 bases). The CDR3 sequence is 14 residues long. V was shortened by 5 bases and J by 3 bases, with 12 bases between the two germline ends. Germline V gene sequence: CDR1 SEHNR, CDR2 FQNEAQ (reference sequence). The CDR3: CASSQEGATDTQYF. The CDR3 DNA is TGTGCCAGCAGCCAGGAGGGGGCTACAGATACGCAGTATTTT.

This clonotype was counted between two and nine times. The chain carries TRBV5-1 and TRBJ2-3; D gene uncertain. Trimming removed 3 bases from V and 5 bases from J, with 10 bases in between. In germline, CDR1 is SGHRS, CDR2 YFSETQ. The CDR3 is 13 amino acids. The CDR3 spells CASSSPGRDTQYF. The CDR3 DNA reads as TGCGCCAGCAGCTCGCCCGGCCGAGATACGCAGTATTTT.

This chain connects TRBV28 to TRBJ2-5; a weak D match, TRBD2 (6 bases). Between the trimmed V and J ends, which lost 4 bases and 6 bases, there was a span of 12 bases. The CDR3 runs 13 residues. Germline values: CDR1 MDHEN, CDR2 SYDVKM. The CDR3 reads CASSSGGVKTQYF. DNA for the CDR3: TGTGCCAGCAGTTCCGGAGGGGTAAAGACCCAGTACTTC.

This clonotype was observed a few times. The chain has TRBV4-2 and TRBJ2-2; D remains unclear. The V and J ends lost 0 bases and 5 bases respectively, with 10 bases between them. CDR1 and CDR2 (germline): LGHNA, YNFKEQ. The CDR3 contains 15 residues. CDR3 residues: CASSQEKGFTGELFF. The CDR3 nucleotides read TGTGCCAGCAGCCAAGAAAAAGGATTTACCGGGGAGCTGTTTTTT.

This clonotype was seen ten or more times. The chain has TRBV5-1 and TRBJ2-1; perhaps D is TRBD1 or TRBD2 (5 bases each). CDR3 length: 11 amino acids. The germline CDR1 and CDR2 sequences are SGHRS and YFSETQ. V was clipped by 4 bases and J by 9 bases, with 8 bases between them. The DNA for the CDR3 is TGCGCCAGCAGCCTGGGACCTGAGCAGTTCTTC. The encoded protein is CASSLGPEQFF.

The CDR3 loop reads CASSFRQGSTNEKLFF. CDR3 nucleotides: TGTGCCAGCAGCTTCAGACAGGGCTCCACTAATGAAAAACTGTTTTTT. The chain links TRBV7-9 to TRBJ1-4, with 7 nucleotides matching TRBD1. Germline trimming cut 3 bases from V and 2 bases from J; bases unmatched to any gene: 6. Germline V lookup: CDR1 SEHNR, CDR2 FQNEAQ (reference sequence). There are 16 residues in the CDR3.

This clonotype was observed a handful of times. The chain has TRBV20-1 and TRBJ1-4; possibly TRBD1 for D (5 bases). The germline V and J ends were trimmed by 0 bases and 10 bases, with 9 bases remaining between them. CDR3 size: 12 residues. Germline CDR1 and CDR2: DFQATT and SNEGSKA (reference sequence). CDR3 residues: CSARDRGGKLFF. As DNA, the CDR3 is TGCAGTGCTAGAGATCGGGGCGGAAAACTGTTTTTT.

At least ten counts were recorded for this clonotype. The rearrangement links TRBV3-1 to TRBJ2-1; D tentatively reads TRBD1 or TRBD2 (7 bases each). Trimming removed 2 bases from V and 5 bases from J, with 16 bases in between. The germline gives CDR1 LGHDT, CDR2 YNNKEL (reference sequence). The CDR3 is 16 residues long. The DNA for the CDR3 is TGTGCCAGCAGCCAACCGACAGGGAGGGGGGACAATGAGCAGTTCTTC. Its translation is CASSQPTGRGDNEQFF.

This sequence joins TRBV12-3 or TRBV12-4 and TRBJ2-7; 11 bases map to TRBD2. J lost 7 bases, V lost 6 bases, and 11 bases had no gene match. CDR3 length equals 15 residues. CDR3 DNA sequence: TGTGCCAGCAGCAAAGGGACTAGCGGAGGGGATGAGCAGTACTTC. Encoded protein: CASSKGTSGGDEQYF.

The chain recombines TRBV28 with TRBJ1-1; 7 bases line up with TRBD1. V dropped 5 bases and J dropped 3; count of bases not matched to a gene: 6. Germline assignment: CDR1 MDHEN and CDR2 SYDVKM. The CDR3 consists of 14 residues. The chain's CDR3 is CASSDNRGDTEAFF. CDR3 coding DNA: TGTGCCAGCAGTGATAACAGGGGCGACACTGAAGCTTTCTTT.

This chain joins TRBV20-1 and TRBJ2-5; D call uncertain. Germline V CDR1 and CDR2: DFQATT, SNEGSKA (reference sequence). Between the trimmed V and J ends, which lost 5 bases and 4 bases, there was a span of 8 bases. This CDR3 region has 11 residues. CDR3 nucleotides: TGCAGTGCTCCCCTGGTAGAGACCCAGTACTTC. As protein: CSAPLVETQYF.

The gene calls are TRBV10-3 and TRBJ2-1; 11 nucleotides align to TRBD2. Per the germline V gene, CDR1 is ENHRY and CDR2 is SYGVKD. The CDR3 runs 17 residues. With 3 bases clipped from V and 7 bases from J, the junction kept 11 bases outside the gene matches. CDR3 in amino acids: CAISDRGTSGVRNEQFF. CDR3 coding DNA: TGTGCCATCAGTGACCGCGGGACTAGCGGAGTGAGGAATGAGCAGTTCTTC.

This sequence joins TRBV29-1 and TRBJ2-5; D tentatively reads TRBD1 or TRBD2 (6 bases each). V was trimmed by 7 bases and J by 5 bases, leaving 20 bases between them. Germline V gene sequence: CDR1 SQVTM, CDR2 ANQGSEA. The CDR3 totals 14 residues. The CDR3 nucleotides read TGCAGCGCCTCGAATAGCGGAGGGGGTGAGACCCAGTACTTC. Protein: CSASNSGGGETQYF.

V usage is TRBV5-1 and J usage is TRBJ2-5; perhaps D is TRBD1 or TRBD2 (6 bases each). The CDR3 length is 16 residues. Trimming took off 7 bases at V and 3 bases at J, with 22 bases between the two ends. In germline, CDR1 is SGHRS, CDR2 YFSETQ. The CDR3 region is CASGPTGAREKETQYF. CDR3 DNA sequence: TGCGCCAGCGGCCCAACGGGGGCGAGAGAAAAAGAGACCCAGTACTTC.

This clonotype has a handful of counts. The chain combines TRBV12-3 or TRBV12-4 with TRBJ2-7; D gene uncertain. V lost 2 bases, J lost 2 bases, and 7 bases lay in between. This CDR3 is built from 13 residues. The CDR3 sequence: CASSLRQTYEQYF. Written as DNA, the CDR3 is TGTGCCAGCAGTTTAAGGCAGACCTACGAGCAGTACTTC.

The gene calls are TRBV10-3 and TRBJ2-7; 10 bases align to TRBD1. CDR1 and CDR2 (germline): ENHRY, SYGVKD. V lost 7 bases and J lost 6; bases outside the gene matches: 12. The CDR3 runs 15 residues. CDR3 sequence: CAIKKGYGTGVEQYF. The CDR3 DNA sequence: TGTGCCATCAAAAAGGGGTACGGGACAGGGGTCGAGCAGTACTTC.

Ten or more counts support this clonotype. The chain employs TRBV5-5 and TRBJ2-1; 7 bases fit TRBD1. This CDR3 is 14 amino acids long. Unmatched junction bases numbered 11, after V lost 2 bases and J lost 12 bases. CDR1 and CDR2 (germline): SGHKS, YYEKEE (reference sequence). This CDR3 reads CASSFRDSRALQFF. The CDR3 coding sequence is TGTGCCAGCAGCTTCCGGGACAGCAGGGCCCTGCAGTTCTTC.

This clonotype was observed a handful of times. The chain employs TRBV5-1 and TRBJ2-5, with D unclear. Trimming left V 5 bases short and J 1 base short, with 12 bases between. The CDR3 consists of 14 residues. Germline values: CDR1 SGHRS, CDR2 YFSETQ. CDR3 amino acids: CASRSAGIQETQYF. Here the CDR3 DNA reads TGCGCCAGCAGGAGCGCTGGGATCCAAGAGACCCAGTACTTC.

This clonotype was counted many times. This chain connects TRBV2 to TRBJ2-2, with no clear D. Germline V lookup: CDR1 SNHLY, CDR2 FYNNEI. V lost 3 bases to trimming and J lost 2 bases, with 1 base between them. CDR3 length equals 12 residues. The CDR3 nucleotides read TGTGCCAGCAGTGACAACACCGGGGAGCTGTTTTTT. It encodes CASSDNTGELFF.

This clonotype showed up just a few times. The CDR3 is CSAPAGGTDTQYF. The DNA for the CDR3 is TGCAGTGCTCCCGCGGGGGGCACAGATACGCAGTATTTT. The V call is TRBV20-1, the J call TRBJ2-3, with 7 bases lining up with TRBD2. This CDR3 spans 13 amino acids. The germline V gene has CDR1 DFQATT and CDR2 SNEGSKA (reference sequence). The ends lost 5 bases at V and 1 base at J; junction bases unmatched: 3.

This clonotype was seen many times. This rearrangement joins TRBV5-1 to TRBJ2-1; D is possibly TRBD1 (6 bases). Germline loops: CDR1 SGHRS, CDR2 YFSETQ. The CDR3 loop spans 15 amino acids. The V and J ends lost 5 bases and 5 bases respectively, with 17 bases between them. In nucleotides, the CDR3 is TGCGCCAGCAGTGTTAACGGACAGATACACAATGAGCAGTTCTTC. This translates into CASSVNGQIHNEQFF.